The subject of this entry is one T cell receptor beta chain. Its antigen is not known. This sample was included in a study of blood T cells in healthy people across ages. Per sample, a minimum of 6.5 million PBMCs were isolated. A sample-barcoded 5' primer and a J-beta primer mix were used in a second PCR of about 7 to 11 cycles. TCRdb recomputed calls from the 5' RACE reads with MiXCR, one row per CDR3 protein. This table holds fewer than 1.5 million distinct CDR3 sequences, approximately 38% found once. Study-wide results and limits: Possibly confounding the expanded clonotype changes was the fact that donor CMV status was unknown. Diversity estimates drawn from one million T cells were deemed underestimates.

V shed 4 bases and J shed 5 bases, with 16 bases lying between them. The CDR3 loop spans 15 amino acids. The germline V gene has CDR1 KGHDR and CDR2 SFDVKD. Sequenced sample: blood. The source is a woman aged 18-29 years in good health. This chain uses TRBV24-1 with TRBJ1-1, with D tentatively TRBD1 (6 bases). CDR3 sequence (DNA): TGTGCCACCAGTGAAGGTGGGACAAGGGTTACTGAAGCTTTCTTT. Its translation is CATSEGGTRVTEAFF.